One and the same sample provided the 29 T cell receptor beta chains below, sequenced in a study of human T cells and chemical hapten exposure. TCRdb recomputed calls from the RACE reads with MiXCR, one row per CDR3 protein. The sample holds more than 100,000 distinct CDR3 sequences, about 10% seen once. The time point is: patch test 3, about 24 weeks after DPC sensitization. Treatment reported: therapeutic diphenylcyclopropenone sensitization with weekly scalp DPC. The specimen comprised whole blood, sampled in connection with sensitization to the hapten diphenylcyclopropenone (DPC). These receptors all stem from a woman between 45 and 65 years old with alopecia areata. Some clones in this sample may be carry-over from other donors' samples.

This clonotype has a count of ten or more. This chain connects TRBV12-3 or TRBV12-4 to TRBJ2-2, with D possibly matching TRBD2 (6 bases). The CDR3 length is 17 residues. V gave up 3 bases and J gave up 0 bases, with 14 bases separating them. CDR3 residues: CASSLNGDFANTGELFF. The CDR3 nucleotides read TGTGCCAGCAGTTTGAACGGGGACTTCGCGAACACCGGGGAGCTGTTTTTT.

This clonotype has only a few counts. This rearrangement joins TRBV29-1 to TRBJ2-2, with 10 bases aligning to TRBD1. After removal of 6 bases from V and 6 bases from J, the junction contained 7 bases not matched to a gene. The CDR3 loop spans 14 amino acids. Germline V gene sequence: CDR1 SQVTM, CDR2 ANQGSEA. This chain's CDR3 is CSVRQGALSGELFF. CDR3 DNA: TGCAGCGTACGACAGGGGGCGCTCTCCGGGGAGCTGTTTTTT.

This clonotype was seen a few times. The chain has TRBV27 and TRBJ1-1; unclear D gene. This CDR3 contains 13 residues. The V gene's germline CDR1 is MNHEY and CDR2 SMNVEV (reference sequence). Trimming left V 4 bases short and J 4 bases short, with 10 bases between. CDR3 region: CASSSLGITEAFF. CDR3 nucleotides: TGTGCCAGCAGTTCCTTAGGGATCACTGAAGCTTTCTTT.

For this clonotype: A read error is possible here, since a much larger clone lies one base away. CDR3 sequence: CASSVGWNTEAFF. The CDR3 DNA reads TGTGCCAGCTCTGTGGGGTGGAACACTGAAGCTTTCTTT. This rearrangement joins TRBV28 to TRBJ1-1, with D hard to call. The CDR3 sequence is 13 residues long. The V gene lost 8 bases and the J gene lost 1 base, with 11 bases spanning the gap. CDR1 is MDHEN, CDR2 SYDVKM, per germline.

This clonotype was seen ten or more times. V gene TRBV6-5 combines with J gene TRBJ2-3; 14 bases are shared with TRBD2. V lost 0 bases to trimming and J lost 1 base; unmatched junction nucleotides: 3. In germline, CDR1 is MNHEY, CDR2 SVGAGI. There are 18 residues in the CDR3. The CDR3 nucleotides read TGTGCCAGCAGTTACTCTCCGGGACTAGCGGGGGGCACAGATACGCAGTATTTT. This sequence encodes CASSYSPGLAGGTDTQYF.

This clonotype has only a few counts. The J gene is TRBJ2-4, the V gene TRBV6-1; 8 bases align to TRBD2. The CDR3 has 16 residues. Germline V lookup: CDR1 MNHNS, CDR2 SASEGT. V trimming: 5 bases; J trimming: 0 bases; junction bases outside the gene matches: 6. The CDR3 sequence is CASSRLLAVAKNIQYF. CDR3 DNA: TGTGCCAGCAGTCGTCTACTAGCGGTAGCCAAAAACATTCAGTACTTC.

The chain combines TRBV15 with TRBJ2-7; 14 bases fit TRBD2. Germline loops: CDR1 LNHNV, CDR2 YYDKDF (reference sequence). Losses at the gene ends were 0 bases for V and 5 bases for J; bases not matched to a gene: 3. CDR3 size: 16 residues. In DNA form, the CDR3 reads TGTGCCACCAGCAGAGACGGGGGACTAGCGGGAGACGAGCAGTACTTC. This codes for CATSRDGGLAGDEQYF.

This clonotype was recorded at least ten times. V usage is TRBV25-1 and J usage is TRBJ2-7, with 9 bases matching TRBD1. The germline CDR1 and CDR2 sequences are MGHDK and SYGVNS. J was trimmed by 4 bases and V by 0 bases; bases with no gene match: 10. The CDR3 is 17 amino acids. The DNA for the CDR3 is TGTGCCAGCAGTGAATACCGGTCCCGGGACAGGGAGTACGAGCAGTACTTC. Translation gives CASSEYRSRDREYEQYF.

At least ten counts were recorded for this clonotype. The rearrangement links TRBV4-1 to TRBJ2-4; tentatively, D is TRBD1 (6 bases). The germline V gene encodes CDR1 MGHRA and CDR2 YSYEKL. V was cut by 2 bases and J by 6 bases, with 11 bases left in between. This CDR3 has 14 residues. The CDR3 loop is CASSQMGQLNIQYF. In DNA form, the CDR3 reads TGCGCCAGCAGCCAAATGGGACAACTAAACATTCAGTACTTC.

The rearrangement uses TRBV12-3 or TRBV12-4 and TRBJ1-2, with 11 bases matching TRBD1. Germline trimming cut 6 bases from V and 3 bases from J; bases unmatched to any gene: 3. The CDR3 spans 14 residues. Written as DNA, the CDR3 is TGTGCCAGCAGGGGACAGGGGGAAGACTATGGCTACACCTTC. This encodes CASRGQGEDYGYTF.

This clonotype was observed a few times. This chain joins TRBV4-1 and TRBJ2-7; TRBD2 matches 10 bases. With 5 bases clipped from V and 6 bases from J, the junction kept 10 bases outside the gene matches. Germline values: CDR1 MGHRA, CDR2 YSYEKL. This CDR3 spans 15 amino acids. CDR3 coding DNA: TGCGCCAGCAGCTTGAATCAGCGGGGGGGCGCCGAGCAGTACTTC. As protein: CASSLNQRGGAEQYF.

This clonotype occurred many times. This chain connects TRBV20-1 to TRBJ2-3; tentatively, D is TRBD1 (5 bases). The ends were cut back, 6 bases at V and 0 bases at J, with 13 bases in the middle. CDR1 and CDR2 (germline): DFQATT, SNEGSKA (reference sequence). The CDR3 is 14 residues long. The CDR3 is CSARVSTSTDTQYF. The DNA for the CDR3 is TGCAGTGCCAGGGTCAGTACTAGCACAGATACGCAGTATTTT.

The chain couples TRBV5-1 to TRBJ1-1; D call uncertain. The germline CDR1 and CDR2 sequences are SGHRS and YFSETQ. The CDR3 runs to 14 residues. V lost 4 bases to trimming and J lost 1 base, with 11 bases between them. Here the CDR3 reads CASSPFVENTEAFF. CDR3 DNA: TGCGCCAGCAGCCCCTTCGTCGAGAACACTGAAGCTTTCTTT.

The chain uses TRBV6-1 and TRBJ1-1; possible D gene TRBD1, 5 bases. The length of the CDR3 is 16 residues. The germline gives CDR1 MNHNS, CDR2 SASEGT. V was pared by 4 bases and J by 1 base, with 16 bases between. The CDR3 DNA sequence: TGTGCCAGCAGTGCCACCACAGTAAGGGGGAACACTGAAGCTTTCTTT. It codes for CASSATTVRGNTEAFF.

This clonotype was detected many times. The rearrangement uses TRBV29-1 and TRBJ1-3; D gene uncertain. V lost 0 bases and J lost 5, with 11 bases in between. Germline V CDR1 and CDR2: SQVTM, ANQGSEA. There are 14 residues in the CDR3. The CDR3, as DNA: TGCAGCGTTGAAGATCCTGGGTCGAGAAACACCATATATTTT. Its protein is CSVEDPGSRNTIYF.

This clonotype showed up many times. The chain joins TRBV20-1 to TRBJ2-3, with TRBD2 as a possible D gene (5 bases). This CDR3 is 10 amino acids long. The V end was cut by 4 bases, the J end by 6 bases, with 5 bases between. The germline gives CDR1 DFQATT, CDR2 SNEGSKA (reference sequence). CDR3 sequence (DNA): TGCAGTGCTACGGGGGATACGCAGTATTTT. It specifies CSATGDTQYF.

The CDR3 DNA follows: TGCAGTGCCCCGGTGGAGGGCGGCGATACGCAGTATTTT. Its translation is CSAPVEGGDTQYF. The V call is TRBV20-1, the J call TRBJ2-3; possible D gene TRBD2, 6 bases. Germline V gene lookup returns CDR1 DFQATT and CDR2 SNEGSKA (reference sequence). The CDR3 runs 13 residues. Between the trimmed V and J ends, which lost 6 bases and 6 bases, there was a span of 16 bases.

This clonotype was seen many times. The chain couples TRBV27 to TRBJ2-3; tentative D call: TRBD2 (6 bases). The ends were cut back, 3 bases at V and 0 bases at J, with 16 bases in the middle. The CDR3 loop spans 17 amino acids. CDR1 MNHEY and CDR2 SMNVEV come from the germline V gene (reference sequence). CDR3 sequence: CASSLKLGGISTDTQYF. The DNA of the CDR3 is TGTGCCAGCAGTTTGAAGTTGGGCGGGATTAGCACAGATACGCAGTATTTT.

This clonotype has a single count. V gene TRBV5-1 combines with J gene TRBJ2-5; perhaps TRBD1 as D (6 bases). The germline V gene encodes CDR1 SGHRS and CDR2 YFSETQ. This CDR3 is 15 amino acids long. V lost 3 bases and J 4 bases, leaving 16 bases between the germline ends. The CDR3 spells CASSSGQPTGETQYF. In DNA form, the CDR3 reads TGCGCCAGCAGCTCCGGACAGCCGACGGGAGAGACCCAGTACTTC. The whole variable domain, filled in from reference TRBV5-1 and TRBJ2-5, reads KAGVTQTPRYLIKTRGQQVTLSCSPISGHRSVSWYQQTPGQGLQFLFEYFSETQRNKGNFPGRFSGRQFSNSRSEMNVSTLELGDSALYLCASSSGQPTGETQYFGPGTRLLVL.

This clonotype came up a few times. The genes are TRBV7-6 and TRBJ2-1; weak D call: TRBD2 (5 bases). The V gene lost 7 bases and the J gene lost 7 bases, with 11 bases spanning the gap. Germline CDR1 reads SGHVS; CDR2 reads FNYEAQ. CDR3 length: 12 amino acids. The CDR3 sequence: CASTTKMNEQFF. DNA of the CDR3: TGTGCCAGCACGACTAAGATGAATGAGCAGTTCTTC.

This clonotype has only a few counts. The chain links TRBV15 to TRBJ1-4; D is unclear. Germline CDR1 LNHNV, CDR2 YYDKDF (reference sequence). The CDR3 spans 15 residues. The ends were cut back, 0 bases at V and 5 bases at J, with 10 bases in the middle. The CDR3 spells CATSRDVERNEKLFF. CDR3 coding DNA: TGTGCCACCAGCAGAGACGTAGAGCGAAATGAAAAACTGTTTTTT.

There are many counts of this clonotype. This chain joins TRBV7-9 and TRBJ2-7; D perhaps matches TRBD2 (6 bases). The CDR3 is 13 amino acids. Per germline, CDR1 SEHNR and CDR2 FQNEAQ (reference sequence). The V end was cut by 5 bases, the J end by 5 bases, with 13 bases between. The CDR3 DNA sequence: TGTGCCAGCAGCCTTCAAGGAGGGCACGAGCAGTACTTC. Its translation: CASSLQGGHEQYF.

This clonotype was counted at least ten times. The chain has TRBV7-2 and TRBJ2-1; 13 bases fit TRBD2. Trimming cost V 1 base and J 9 bases; bases outside gene matches: 3. The germline V gene encodes CDR1 SGHTA and CDR2 FQGNSA. The CDR3 has 15 residues. The CDR3 is CASSLELAGGIEQFF. CDR3 nucleotides: TGTGCCAGCAGCTTAGAACTAGCGGGGGGGATTGAGCAGTTCTTC.

In this sample, this clonotype turned up a few times. The chain employs TRBV20-1 and TRBJ2-1, with D uncertain. Per the germline V gene, CDR1 is DFQATT and CDR2 is SNEGSKA (reference sequence). V lost 1 base, J lost 9 bases, and 19 bases lay in between. The CDR3 spans 15 residues. CDR3 loop: CSARAASTGFSEQFF. CDR3 DNA sequence: TGCAGTGCTAGAGCCGCTAGTACCGGCTTCAGTGAGCAGTTCTTC.

This clonotype has ten or more counts. This chain uses TRBV12-3 or TRBV12-4 with TRBJ2-1; D is unclear. CDR3 length: 11 residues. V lost 6 bases, J lost 9 bases, and 9 bases lay in between. As DNA, the CDR3 is TGTGCCAGCAGGGGGATGGGTGAGCAGTTCTTC. This encodes CASRGMGEQFF.

The rearrangement joins TRBV7-2 to TRBJ1-4; perhaps TRBD1 as D (5 bases). This CDR3 is 16 amino acids long. Trimming cost V 2 bases and J 2 bases, with 12 bases left between them. The V gene's germline CDR1 is SGHTA and CDR2 FQGNSA. CDR3 amino acids: CASSLQGFATNEKLFF. CDR3 DNA: TGTGCCAGCAGCTTACAGGGTTTCGCCACTAATGAAAAACTGTTTTTT.

V usage is TRBV7-2 and J usage is TRBJ2-3; D not resolved. The V end was cut by 2 bases, the J end by 6 bases, with 9 bases between. This CDR3 is built from 13 residues. Germline V lookup: CDR1 SGHTA, CDR2 FQGNSA. DNA for the CDR3: TGTGCCAGCAGCTTACTACGGCAGGATACGCAGTATTTT. Protein: CASSLLRQDTQYF.

The genes are TRBV6-6 and TRBJ2-1; D is possibly TRBD1 (5 bases). Germline CDR1 MNHNY, CDR2 SVGAGI (reference sequence). The V and J ends lost 6 bases and 9 bases respectively, with 12 bases between them. CDR3 length: 12 amino acids. CDR3 amino acids: CASSYTQGEQFF. In DNA form, the CDR3 reads TGTGCCAGCAGCTATACTCAGGGTGAGCAGTTCTTC.

This clonotype was detected ten times or more. V gene TRBV7-9 combines with J gene TRBJ1-2; tentatively, D is TRBD1 (5 bases). Germline CDR1 reads SEHNR; CDR2 reads FQNEAQ (reference sequence). The CDR3 has 14 amino acids. V gave up 2 bases and J gave up 3 bases, with 10 bases separating them. CDR3 protein: CASSLPGGHYGYTF. CDR3 nucleotides: TGTGCCAGCAGCTTACCGGGGGGTCACTATGGCTACACCTTC.